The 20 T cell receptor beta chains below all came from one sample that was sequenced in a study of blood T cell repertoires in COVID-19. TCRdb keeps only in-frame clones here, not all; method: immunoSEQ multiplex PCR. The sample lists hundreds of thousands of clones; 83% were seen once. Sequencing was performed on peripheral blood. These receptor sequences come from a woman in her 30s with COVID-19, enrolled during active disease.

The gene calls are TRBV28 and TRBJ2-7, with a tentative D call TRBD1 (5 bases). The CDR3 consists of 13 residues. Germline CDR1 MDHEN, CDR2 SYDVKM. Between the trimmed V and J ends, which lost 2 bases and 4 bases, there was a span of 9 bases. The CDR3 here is CASSLGDSYEQYF. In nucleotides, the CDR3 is TGTGCCAGCAGTTTAGGCGACAGTTACGAGCAGTACTTC.

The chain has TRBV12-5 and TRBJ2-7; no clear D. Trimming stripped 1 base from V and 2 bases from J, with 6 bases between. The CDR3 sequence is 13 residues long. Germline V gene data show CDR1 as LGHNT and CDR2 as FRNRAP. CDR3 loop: CASGLDTAYEQYF. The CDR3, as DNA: TGTGCTAGTGGTTTGGATACAGCCTACGAGCAGTACTTC.

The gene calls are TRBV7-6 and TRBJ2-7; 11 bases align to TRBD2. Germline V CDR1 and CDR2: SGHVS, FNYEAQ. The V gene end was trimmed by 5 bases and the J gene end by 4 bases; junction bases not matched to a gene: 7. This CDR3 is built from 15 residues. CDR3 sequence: CASSKASGGSYEQYF. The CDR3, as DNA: TGTGCCAGCAGCAAAGCTAGCGGGGGGTCTTACGAGCAGTACTTC.

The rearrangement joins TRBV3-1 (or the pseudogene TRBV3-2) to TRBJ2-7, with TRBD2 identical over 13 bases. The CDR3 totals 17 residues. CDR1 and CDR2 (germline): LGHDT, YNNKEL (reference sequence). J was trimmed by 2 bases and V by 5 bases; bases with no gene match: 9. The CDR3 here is CASSSPLLAGGPYEQYF. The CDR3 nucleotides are TGTGCCAGCAGCTCCCCCCTACTAGCGGGGGGGCCCTACGAGCAGTACTTC.

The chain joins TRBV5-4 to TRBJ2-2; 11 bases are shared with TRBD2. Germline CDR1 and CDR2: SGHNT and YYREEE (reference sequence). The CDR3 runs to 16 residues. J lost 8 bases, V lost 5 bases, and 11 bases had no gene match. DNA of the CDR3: TGTGCCAGCAGATCAACTAGCGGGAGAGTCGCTGGGGAGCTGTTTTTT. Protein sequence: CASRSTSGRVAGELFF. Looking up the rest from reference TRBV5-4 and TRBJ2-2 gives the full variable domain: ETGVTQSPTHLIKTRGQQVTLRCSSQSGHNTVSWYQQALGQGPQFIFQYYREEENGRGNFPPRFSGLQFPNYSSELNVNALELDDSALYLCASRSTSGRVAGELFFGEGSRLTVL.

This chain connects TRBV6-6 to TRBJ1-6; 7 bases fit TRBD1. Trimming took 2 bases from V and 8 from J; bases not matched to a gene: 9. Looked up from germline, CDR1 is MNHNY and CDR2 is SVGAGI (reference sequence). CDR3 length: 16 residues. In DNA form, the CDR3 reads TGTGCCAGCAGTTACGCTAAACAGGGGAGAGATTCACCCCTCCACTTT. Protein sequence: CASSYAKQGRDSPLHF.

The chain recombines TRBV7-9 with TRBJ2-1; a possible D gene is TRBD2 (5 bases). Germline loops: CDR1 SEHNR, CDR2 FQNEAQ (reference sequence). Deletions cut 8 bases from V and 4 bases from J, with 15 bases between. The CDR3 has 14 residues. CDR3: CASSEAVEYNEQFF. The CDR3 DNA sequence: TGTGCCAGCTCAGAAGCGGTAGAGTACAATGAGCAGTTCTTC.

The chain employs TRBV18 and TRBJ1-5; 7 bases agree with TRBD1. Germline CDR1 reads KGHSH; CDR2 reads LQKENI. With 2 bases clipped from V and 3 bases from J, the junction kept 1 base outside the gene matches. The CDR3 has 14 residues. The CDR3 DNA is TGTGCCAGCTCACCAGGGACAGTCAATCAGCCCCAGCATTTT. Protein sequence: CASSPGTVNQPQHF.

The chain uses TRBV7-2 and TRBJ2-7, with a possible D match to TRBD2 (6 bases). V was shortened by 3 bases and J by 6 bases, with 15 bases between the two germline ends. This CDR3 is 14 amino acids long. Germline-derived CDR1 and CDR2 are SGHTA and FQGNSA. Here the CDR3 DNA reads TGTGCCAGCAGCTTGCGGGGTCTAGCGATCGAGCAGTACTTC. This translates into CASSLRGLAIEQYF.

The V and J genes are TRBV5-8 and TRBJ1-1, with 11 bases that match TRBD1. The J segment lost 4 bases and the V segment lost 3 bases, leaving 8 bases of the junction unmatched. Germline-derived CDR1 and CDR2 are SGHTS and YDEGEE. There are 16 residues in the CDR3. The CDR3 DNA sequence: TGTGCCAGCAGCTCCAATTGGGGGACAGGGGGCACTGAAGCTTTCTTT. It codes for CASSSNWGTGGTEAFF.

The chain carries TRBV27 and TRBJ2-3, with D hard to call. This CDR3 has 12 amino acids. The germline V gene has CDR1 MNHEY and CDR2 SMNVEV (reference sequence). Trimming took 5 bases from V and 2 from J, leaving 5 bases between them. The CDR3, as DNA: TGTGCCAGCAGTCGTCCCACAGATACGCAGTATTTT. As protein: CASSRPTDTQYF.

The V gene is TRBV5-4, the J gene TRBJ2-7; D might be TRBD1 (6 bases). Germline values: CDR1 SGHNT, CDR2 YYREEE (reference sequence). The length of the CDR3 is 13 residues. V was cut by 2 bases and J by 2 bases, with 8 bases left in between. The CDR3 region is CASSFRGPYEQYF. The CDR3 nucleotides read TGTGCCAGCAGCTTCAGGGGTCCCTACGAGCAGTACTTC.

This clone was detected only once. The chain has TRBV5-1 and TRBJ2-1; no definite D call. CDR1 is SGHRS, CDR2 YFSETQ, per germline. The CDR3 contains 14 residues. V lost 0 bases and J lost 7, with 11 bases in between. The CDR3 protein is CASSLALANNEQFF. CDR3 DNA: TGCGCCAGCAGCTTGGCGTTAGCCAATAATGAGCAGTTCTTC.

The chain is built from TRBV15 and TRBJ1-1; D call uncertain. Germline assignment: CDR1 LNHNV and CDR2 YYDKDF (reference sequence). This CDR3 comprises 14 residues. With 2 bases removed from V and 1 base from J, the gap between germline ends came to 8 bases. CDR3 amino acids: CATSRPTKNTEAFF. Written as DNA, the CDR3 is TGTGCCACCAGCAGACCTACCAAGAACACTGAAGCTTTCTTT.

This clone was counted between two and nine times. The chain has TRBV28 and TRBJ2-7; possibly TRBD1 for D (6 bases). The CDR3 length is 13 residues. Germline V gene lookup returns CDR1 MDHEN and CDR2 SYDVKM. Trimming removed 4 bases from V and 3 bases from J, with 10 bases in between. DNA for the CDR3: TGTGCCAGCAGTTCCAGGGGCAGCTACGAGCAGTACTTC. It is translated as CASSSRGSYEQYF.

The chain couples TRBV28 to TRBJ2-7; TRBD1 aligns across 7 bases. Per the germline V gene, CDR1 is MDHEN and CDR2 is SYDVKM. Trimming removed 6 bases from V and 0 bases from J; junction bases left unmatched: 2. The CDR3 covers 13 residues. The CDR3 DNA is TGTGCCAGCAGGACAGGGTCCTCCTACGAGCAGTACTTC. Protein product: CASRTGSSYEQYF.

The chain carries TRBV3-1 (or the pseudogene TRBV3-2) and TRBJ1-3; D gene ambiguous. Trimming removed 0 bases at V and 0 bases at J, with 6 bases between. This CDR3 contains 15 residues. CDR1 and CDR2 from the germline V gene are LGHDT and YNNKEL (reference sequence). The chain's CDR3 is CASSQDWSSGNTIYF. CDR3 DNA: TGTGCCAGCAGCCAAGATTGGAGCTCTGGAAACACCATATATTTT.

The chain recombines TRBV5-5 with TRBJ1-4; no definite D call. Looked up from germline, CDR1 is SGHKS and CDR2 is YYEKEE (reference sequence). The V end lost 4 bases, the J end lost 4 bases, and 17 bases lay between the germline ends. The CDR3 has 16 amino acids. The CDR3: CASSTSIAELNEKLFF. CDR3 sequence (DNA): TGTGCCAGCAGCACTTCGATCGCGGAGCTTAATGAAAAACTGTTTTTT.

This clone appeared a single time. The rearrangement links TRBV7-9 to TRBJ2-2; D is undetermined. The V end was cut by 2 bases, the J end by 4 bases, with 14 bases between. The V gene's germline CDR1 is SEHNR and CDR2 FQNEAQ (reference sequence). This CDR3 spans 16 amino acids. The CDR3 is CASSLLVLGATGELFF. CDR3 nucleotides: TGTGCCAGCAGCTTACTAGTTTTAGGAGCCACCGGGGAGCTGTTTTTT.

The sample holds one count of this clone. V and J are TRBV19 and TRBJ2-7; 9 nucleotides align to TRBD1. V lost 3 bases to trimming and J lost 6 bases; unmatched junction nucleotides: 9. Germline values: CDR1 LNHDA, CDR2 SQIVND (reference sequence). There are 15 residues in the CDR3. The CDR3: CASSMDVGQGGEQYF. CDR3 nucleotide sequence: TGTGCCAGTAGTATGGACGTGGGACAGGGTGGCGAGCAGTACTTC. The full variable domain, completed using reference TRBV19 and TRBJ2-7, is DGGITQSPKYLFRKEGQNVTLSCEQNLNHDAMYWYRQDPGQGLRLIYYSQIVNDFQKGDIAEGYSVSREKKESFPLTVTSAQKNPTAFYLCASSMDVGQGGEQYFGPGTRLTVT.